The 29 T cell receptor beta chains below were found in one sample sequenced in a study of cytomegalovirus exposure and HLA in healthy donors. The PCR contained 60 Vbeta and 13 Jbeta primers. The repertoire was sequenced with immunoSEQ multiplex PCR; TCRdb's copy has only in-frame clones and lacks some. The data show approximately 140,000 clones, 88% seen once. The specimen was PBMCs. The receptors were sampled from a middle-aged woman in good health and CMV-seronegative.

The chain employs TRBV5-4 and TRBJ2-3; TRBD1 aligns across 8 bases. V shed 3 bases and J 0 bases; nucleotides not matched to a gene: 0. Germline loops: CDR1 SGHNT, CDR2 YYREEE (reference sequence). The CDR3 extends over 14 amino acids. In DNA, the CDR3 is TGTGCCAGCAGCTGGGACAGGAGCACAGATACGCAGTATTTT. Translated, it gives CASSWDRSTDTQYF.

The chain is built from TRBV6-5 and TRBJ2-7; 11 bases match TRBD2. Looked up from germline, CDR1 is MNHEY and CDR2 is SVGAGI. The CDR3 has 14 amino acids. Losses at the gene ends were 6 bases for V and 4 bases for J; bases not matched to a gene: 5. CDR3 region: CASSLGLAEYEQYF. The CDR3, as DNA: TGTGCCAGCAGCCTGGGACTAGCGGAGTACGAGCAGTACTTC.

Only a few counts were recorded for this clone. This sequence joins TRBV7-6 and TRBJ1-1, with D unclear. The germline gives CDR1 SGHVS, CDR2 FNYEAQ. CDR3 length: 14 amino acids. Deletions cut 2 bases from V and 6 bases from J, with 13 bases between. CDR3 amino acids: CASSLSRRRAEAFF. The CDR3 region has the DNA TGTGCCAGCAGCTTAAGCAGGAGGAGGGCTGAAGCTTTCTTT.

The chain uses TRBV5-4 and TRBJ2-2; TRBD2 matches 8 bases. The CDR3 sequence is 16 residues long. Germline CDR1 SGHNT, CDR2 YYREEE (reference sequence). The ends lost 0 bases at V and 3 bases at J; junction bases unmatched: 4. In nucleotides, the CDR3 is TGTGCCAGCAGCTTGGCCTCTAGCGGGTACACCGGGGAGCTGTTTTTT. Its protein is CASSLASSGYTGELFF. Full variable domain (rest looked up from reference TRBV5-4 and TRBJ2-2): ETGVTQSPTHLIKTRGQQVTLRCSSQSGHNTVSWYQQALGQGPQFIFQYYREEENGRGNFPPRFSGLQFPNYSSELNVNALELDDSALYLCASSLASSGYTGELFFGEGSRLTVL.

This chain links TRBV4-2 with TRBJ1-2; D perhaps matches TRBD1 (6 bases). V dropped 0 bases and J dropped 7 bases, with 15 bases sitting between them. The CDR3 runs to 15 residues. Germline assignment: CDR1 LGHNA and CDR2 YNFKEQ. DNA for the CDR3: TGTGCCAGCAGCCAAGACTTGGGGGGGCGCGGTGGCTACACCTTC. This sequence encodes CASSQDLGGRGGYTF.

The chain uses TRBV27 and TRBJ2-1; 13 positions match TRBD2. The CDR3 contains 17 residues. CDR1 is MNHEY, CDR2 SMNVEV, per germline (reference sequence). The J segment lost 5 bases and the V segment lost 4 bases, leaving 8 bases of the junction unmatched. This chain's CDR3 is CASSSRTSGRSHNEQFF. The DNA of the CDR3 is TGTGCCAGCAGTTCCCGGACTAGCGGGAGATCCCACAATGAGCAGTTCTTC.

J is TRBJ2-7 and V is TRBV7-9; 8 nucleotides align to TRBD1. The CDR3 runs 15 residues. Germline CDR1 SEHNR, CDR2 FQNEAQ (reference sequence). J lost 6 bases, V lost 2 bases, and 9 bases had no gene match. Here the CDR3 DNA reads TGTGCCAGCAGCTTAACTGGGACAGGCTCCCTCGAGCAGTACTTC. Amino acid sequence: CASSLTGTGSLEQYF.

The chain couples TRBV29-1 to TRBJ2-7, with 8 bases fitting TRBD2. In germline, CDR1 is SQVTM, CDR2 ANQGSEA. This CDR3 has 15 amino acids. The V and J ends lost 6 bases and 1 base, in that order; junction bases with no gene match: 11. The CDR3 sequence is CSVLSLAGVSYEQYF. The CDR3, as DNA: TGCAGCGTACTCAGCCTAGCGGGTGTGTCCTACGAGCAGTACTTC.

The chain carries TRBV28 and TRBJ2-1, with 8 bases aligning to TRBD2. The germline gives CDR1 MDHEN, CDR2 SYDVKM. This CDR3 is 15 amino acids long. J was trimmed by 5 bases and V by 6 bases; bases with no gene match: 9. The CDR3 sequence is CASSPPLLADNEQFF. DNA of the CDR3: TGTGCCAGCAGCCCCCCGCTACTAGCGGACAATGAGCAGTTCTTC. Full variable domain (rest looked up from reference TRBV28 and TRBJ2-1): DVKVTQSSRYLVKRTGEKVFLECVQDMDHENMFWYRQDPGLGLRLIYFSYDVKMKEKGDIPEGYSVSREKKERFSLILESASTNQTSMYLCASSPPLLADNEQFFGPGTRLTVL.

Regarding this clone: At one end the junction does not follow the germline gene, possibly because of a read error. The CDR3 DNA sequence: TGTTCCAGCATCGTAACGGGAGGCGACGAAGCTTTCTTT. Translating it yields CSSIVTGGDEAFF. J is TRBJ1-1 and V is TRBV7-9, with D unclear. CDR3 length: 13 residues. CDR1 and CDR2 from the germline V gene are SEHNR and FQNEAQ (reference sequence).

CDR3 loop: CASSLGTNEKLFF. DNA of the CDR3: TGCGCCAGCAGCTTGGGGACAAATGAAAAACTGTTTTTT. The chain employs TRBV5-1 and TRBJ1-4; TRBD1 is a possible D gene (5 bases). CDR1 and CDR2 (germline): SGHRS, YFSETQ. V lost 0 bases, J lost 5 bases, and 5 bases lay in between. The CDR3 is 13 residues long.

This clone turned up a few times. The rearrangement uses TRBV5-1 and TRBJ2-1; TRBD1 agrees at 9 bases. The V gene end was trimmed by 4 bases and the J gene end by 8 bases; junction bases not matched to a gene: 7. This CDR3 comprises 14 residues. Germline V lookup: CDR1 SGHRS, CDR2 YFSETQ. The CDR3 is CASSIRDRVDEQFF. The CDR3 bases are TGCGCCAGCAGCATCCGGGACAGGGTAGATGAGCAGTTCTTC.

The chain uses TRBV5-4 and TRBJ2-7, with TRBD1 as a possible D gene (6 bases). This CDR3 is built from 13 residues. V lost 0 bases and J lost 4, with 8 bases in between. The germline gives CDR1 SGHNT, CDR2 YYREEE (reference sequence). The CDR3 DNA sequence: TGTGCCAGCAGCTTGGGACAGGAATACGAGCAGTACTTC. It translates to CASSLGQEYEQYF.

The chain joins TRBV28 to TRBJ2-1, with TRBD2 matching over 13 bases. The CDR3 is 16 residues long. The ends lost 2 bases at V and 6 bases at J; junction bases unmatched: 4. Per the germline V gene, CDR1 is MDHEN and CDR2 is SYDVKM. CDR3 region: CASSLVGLAGVNEQFF. In nucleotides, the CDR3 is TGTGCCAGCAGTTTAGTAGGACTAGCGGGAGTCAATGAGCAGTTCTTC.

The J gene is TRBJ2-2, the V gene TRBV30, with D maybe TRBD1 (5 bases). The CDR3 covers 14 residues. From germline, CDR1 is GTSNPN and CDR2 SVGIG (reference sequence). V was clipped by 7 bases and J by 0 bases, with 12 bases between them. The CDR3 is CASRTQTNTGELFF. For the CDR3, the DNA is TGTGCCTCCCGGACACAAACGAACACCGGGGAGCTGTTTTTT.

V is TRBV14 and J is TRBJ2-7; D perhaps matches TRBD2 (5 bases). Germline V gives CDR1 SGHDN, CDR2 FVKESK. Trimming removed 1 base from V and 3 bases from J, with 10 bases in between. This CDR3 region has 14 residues. The CDR3 DNA reads as TGTGCCAGCAGCCAAGTTGGTGACTACTACGAGCAGTACTTC. This gives the protein CASSQVGDYYEQYF.

For this clone: One junction end does not reproduce the germline sequence, and a read error may be involved. The CDR3, as DNA: TGTGCTAGCAGCACCAGAACCCAGGATACGCAGTATTTT. This encodes CASSTRTQDTQYF. V gene TRBV7-7 combines with J gene TRBJ2-3; D ambiguous. CDR1 and CDR2 (germline): SSHAT, FNYEAQ (reference sequence). CDR3 length equals 13 residues.

In the case of this clone: Other DNA sequences within the sample encode an identical CDR3. The CDR3 nucleotides are TGTGCCATCCGGTCGAGCGGGAGTAGGGACGAGCAGTACTTC. Protein: CAIRSSGSRDEQYF. The chain links TRBV10-3 to TRBJ2-7; 8 bases are a match to TRBD2. Germline V gene lookup returns CDR1 ENHRY and CDR2 SYGVKD. The CDR3 has 14 amino acids. The ends lost 8 bases at V and 5 bases at J; junction bases unmatched: 11.

For the CDR3, the DNA is TGTGCCATCAGAGCATCAGGACAGGGACGACCCTACGAGCAGTACTTC. Protein product: CAIRASGQGRPYEQYF. The rearrangement uses TRBV10-3 and TRBJ2-7; TRBD1 aligns across 8 bases. Germline-derived CDR1 and CDR2 are ENHRY and SYGVKD. This CDR3 comprises 16 residues. Trimming at V came to 6 bases and at J to 2 bases, leaving 12 bases not matched to a gene.

The V gene is TRBV4-1, the J gene TRBJ2-2; a weak D match, TRBD1 (6 bases). The CDR3 totals 16 residues. The V gene lost 3 bases and the J gene lost 2 bases, with 13 bases spanning the gap. Germline lookup yields CDR1 MGHRA and CDR2 YSYEKL. CDR3 in amino acids: CASSQGAPTNTGELFF. CDR3 nucleotides: TGCGCCAGCAGCCAGGGGGCTCCCACAAACACCGGGGAGCTGTTTTTT.

The chain links TRBV6-6 to TRBJ2-2; 9 bases are shared with TRBD2. This CDR3 comprises 16 residues. The V gene's germline CDR1 is MNHNY and CDR2 SVGAGI (reference sequence). Germline trimming cut 3 bases from V and 7 bases from J; bases unmatched to any gene: 9. CDR3 bases: TGTGCCAGCAGTTATTTGGTAGCGGGAGTAGGCGGGGAGCTGTTTTTT. Its protein is CASSYLVAGVGGELFF.

CDR3 amino acids: CASTSGLAGGGPSTDTQYF. The CDR3 DNA reads TGTGCCAGCACCTCGGGACTAGCGGGAGGAGGCCCTAGCACAGATACGCAGTATTTT. The V gene is TRBV6-9, the J gene TRBJ2-3, with 15 bases fitting TRBD2. This CDR3 has 19 amino acids. CDR1 and CDR2 (germline): MNHGY, SVAAGI. J gave up 0 bases and V 7 bases, and 11 bases lay outside the gene matches.

CDR3 DNA sequence: TGTGCCAGCAGATCCGGGACTAGTGGGCCCGGGGAGCTGTTTTTT. Its translation: CASRSGTSGPGELFF. The chain carries TRBV5-4 and TRBJ2-2; 8 bases map to TRBD2. This CDR3 spans 15 amino acids. The junction had 9 bases not matched to a gene; V was cut back by 5 bases and J by 6 bases. In germline, CDR1 is SGHNT, CDR2 YYREEE (reference sequence).

This clone was observed a handful of times. The rearrangement joins TRBV5-1 to TRBJ2-7; 8 bases fit TRBD2. The CDR3 has 15 residues. In germline, CDR1 is SGHRS, CDR2 YFSETQ. V trimming: 4 bases; J trimming: 3 bases; junction bases outside the gene matches: 9. CDR3: CASSIGTRRHYEQYF. The CDR3 DNA reads TGCGCCAGCAGCATCGGGACTAGAAGACACTACGAGCAGTACTTC.

The chain combines TRBV6-1 with TRBJ1-5; 10 bases align to TRBD1. The CDR3 consists of 18 residues. V gave up 4 bases and J gave up 0 bases; unmatched junction bases: 9. Per germline, CDR1 MNHNS and CDR2 SASEGT. The CDR3 DNA sequence: TGTGCCAGCAGTGCCCCGACAGGGGGCCTCTATAGCAATCAGCCCCAGCATTTT. Translation: CASSAPTGGLYSNQPQHF.

The chain links TRBV12-2 to TRBJ2-7; the DNA was not compared with TRBD2, the D call given in the table. TRBV12-2 is a recognized pseudogene. The CDR3 spans 15 residues. This chain's CDR3 is CASRLPPGEAYEQYF. Here the CDR3 DNA reads TGTGCAAGTCGCCTCCCGCCGGGGGAGGCCTACGAGCAGTACTTC.

CDR3: CASSWTSGSAGQYF. In DNA form, the CDR3 reads TGTGCCAGCAGCTGGACTAGCGGGAGTGCCGGGCAGTACTTC. The V and J genes are TRBV5-6 and TRBJ2-7; 13 bases map to TRBD2. This CDR3 has 14 residues. J lost 9 bases, V lost 3 bases, and 6 bases had no gene match. The germline CDR1 and CDR2 sequences are SGHDT and YYEEEE.

The rearrangement uses TRBV11-2 and TRBJ2-3; D remains unclear. The CDR3 consists of 13 residues. The germline V gene encodes CDR1 SGHAT and CDR2 FQNNGV. Trimming left V 5 bases short and J 2 bases short, with 8 bases between. The CDR3 DNA is TGTGCCAGCAGCCTACCCACCACAGATACGCAGTATTTT. Its protein product is CASSLPTTDTQYF.

The rearrangement joins TRBV7-2 to TRBJ2-3; no definite D call. In germline, CDR1 is SGHTA, CDR2 FQGNSA. The CDR3 is 14 residues long. V lost 1 base and J lost 0, with 5 bases in between. CDR3 loop: CASSLGISTDTQYF. For the CDR3, the DNA is TGTGCCAGCAGCTTAGGTATTAGCACAGATACGCAGTATTTT.